These T cell receptor beta chains were read from a single sample in a study of cytomegalovirus exposure and HLA in healthy donors. Repertoires were generated with immunoSEQ multiplex PCR, while TCRdb's copy carries only in-frame clones and drops some. The table lists over 25,000 clones. The material sequenced was PBMCs. These receptors all stem from a young man in good health and CMV-seronegative. Both conserved end residues are part of each CDR3. The D gene is left open where the match is weak. Only some rows state a clone size, as once, few, many or a class for expanded clones.

clone_size	d_call	v_call	j_call	cdr3_aa	cdr3_nt
-	TRBD2	TRBV2	TRBJ2-1	CASSLLGGGYNEQFF	TGTGCCAGCAGCCTTTTAGGCGGGGGTTACAATGAGCAGTTCTTC
-	-	TRBV30	TRBJ1-2	CAWSRGRAIANYGYTF	TGTGCCTGGAGCAGGGGCCGGGCCATCGCTAACTATGGCTACACCTTC
medium-sized	-	TRBV14	TRBJ1-1	CASSNRVMRAFF	TGTGCCAGCAGCAACAGGGTCATGCGAGCTTTCTTT
-	-	TRBV7-2	TRBJ2-1	CASSLVRGGYNEQFF	TGTGCCAGCAGCTTAGTAAGGGGGGGGTACAATGAGCAGTTCTTC
-	-	TRBV7-8	TRBJ1-1	CASSARQYTEAFF	TGTGCCAGCAGCGCAAGACAGTACACTGAAGCTTTCTTT
-	TRBD2	TRBV30	TRBJ2-2	CAWSVWVGRGYTGELFF	TGTGCCTGGAGTGTATGGGTGGGGAGGGGCTACACCGGGGAGCTGTTTTTT
-	TRBD2	TRBV7-9	TRBJ2-7	CASSLLGTSGVSSYEQYF	TGTGCCAGCAGCCTCCTAGGGACTAGCGGGGTTAGCTCCTACGAGCAGTACTTC
-	TRBD1	TRBV7-8	TRBJ2-7	CASSPGWTGTYEQYF	TGTGCCAGCAGCCCTGGCTGGACAGGGACGTACGAGCAGTACTTC
-	TRBD2	TRBV15	TRBJ2-7	CATSRSTSGSSYEQYF	TGTGCCACCAGCAGATCTACTAGCGGGAGCTCCTACGAGCAGTACTTC
-	TRBD1	TRBV5-1	TRBJ2-7	CASSLETGFHEQYF	TGCGCCAGCAGCTTGGAGACAGGGTTCCACGAGCAGTACTTC
-	-	TRBV19	TRBJ2-6	CASSSLGGSGANVLTF	TGTGCCAGTAGTAGTCTCGGCGGCTCTGGGGCCAACGTCCTGACTTTC
-	-	TRBV6-6	TRBJ2-7	CASSYASHLSTYEQYF	TGTGCCAGCAGTTACGCCAGTCACCTTAGCACCTACGAGCAGTACTTC
-	-	TRBV5-1	TRBJ2-7	CASSLGGGTTYEQYF	TGCGCCAGCAGCCTCGGAGGGGGGACTACCTACGAGCAGTACTTC
-	TRBD2	TRBV7-9	TRBJ2-2	CASRLARAGELFF	TGTGCCAGCAGACTAGCGCGTGCCGGGGAGCTGTTTTTT
-	TRBD2	TRBV11-1	TRBJ2-5	CASSLGLNQETQYF	TGTGCCAGCAGCTTGGGACTAAACCAAGAGACCCAGTACTTC
-	-	TRBV5-5	TRBJ1-1	CASSFFTLNTEAFF	TGTGCCAGCAGCTTCTTCACACTGAACACTGAAGCTTTCTTT
-	-	TRBV7-3	TRBJ2-1	CASSLTGGYYNEQFF	TGTGCCAGCAGCTTAACCGGGGGTTACTACAATGAGCAGTTCTTC
-	-	TRBV4-3	TRBJ1-1	CASSHDMNTEAFF	TGCGCCAGCAGCCACGACATGAACACTGAAGCTTTCTTT
-	TRBD1	TRBV18	TRBJ1-1	CASSPQGQRTEAFF	TGTGCCAGCTCACCTCAGGGACAGAGAACTGAAGCTTTCTTT
-	TRBD2	TRBV7-9	TRBJ2-2	CASSPRTSELTGELFF	TGTGCCAGCAGCCCACGGACTAGCGAACTAACCGGGGAGCTGTTTTTT
-	-	TRBV12-1	TRBJ2-5	CASSRGGEETQYF	TGTGCCAGCAGCCGGGGGGGGGAAGAGACCCAGTACTTC
-	-	TRBV12-2	TRBJ2-5	CASRPEGGLVPETQYF	TGTGCAAGTCGCCCGGAGGGGGGACTAGTCCCAGAGACCCAGTACTTC
-	TRBD2	TRBV11-2	TRBJ2-1	CASSSIAGVNEQFF	TGTGCCAGCAGCTCAATAGCGGGAGTCAATGAGCAGTTCTTC
-	-	TRBV5-6	TRBJ1-4	CASSLFHTAGEKLFF	TGTGCCAGCAGCTTGTTCCACACTGCGGGTGAAAAACTGTTTTTT
-	TRBD1	TRBV4-3	TRBJ2-1	CASSQEGQGYNEQFF	TGCGCCAGCAGCCAAGAGGGACAGGGGTACAATGAGCAGTTCTTC
-	TRBD1	TRBV7-2	TRBJ1-3	CASSLVGTGVGNTIYF	TGTGCCAGCAGCTTAGTTGGGACAGGGGTCGGAAACACCATATATTTT
-	TRBD1	TRBV27	TRBJ2-1	CASSLTGGTYNEQFF	TGTGCCAGCAGTTTGACAGGGGGAACATACAATGAGCAGTTCTTC
-	-	TRBV30	TRBJ2-3	CAWSERGRTDTQYF	TGTGCCTGGAGTGAACGGGGGAGGACAGATACGCAGTATTTT
-	-	TRBV28	TRBJ1-2	CASGSTNYGYTF	TGTGCCAGCGGCTCGACTAACTATGGCTACACCTTC
-	-	TRBV2	TRBJ1-1	CASSGGSRGTEAFF	TGTGCCAGCAGTGGAGGCAGCCGTGGCACTGAAGCTTTCTTT
-	-	TRBV1	TRBJ2-5	CTSGQDILAGVEETQYF	TGCACCAGCGGCCAAGATATCCTAGCGGGAGTGGAAGAGACCCAGTACTTC
-	-	TRBV6-1	TRBJ2-7	CASSEPGQGTDEQYF	TGTGCCAGCAGTGAACCCGGGCAGGGAACGGACGAGCAGTACTTC
-	-	TRBV7-9	TRBJ2-7	CASSLSQDSYEQYF	TGTGCCAGCAGCTTGAGCCAGGACTCCTACGAGCAGTACTTC
-	TRBD2	TRBV19	TRBJ2-3	CASSIGTSGGRDTQYF	TGTGCCAGTAGTATAGGAACTAGCGGGGGGCGCGATACGCAGTATTTT
-	-	TRBV6-1	TRBJ2-1	CASRIGPSAGNEQFF	TGTGCCAGCAGGATAGGACCCAGCGCGGGCAATGAGCAGTTCTTC
-	TRBD2	TRBV25-1	TRBJ2-3	CASSGGGTSGRRDTQYF	TGTGCCAGCAGTGGAGGGGGGACTAGCGGGAGAAGAGATACGCAGTATTTT
-	-	TRBV27	TRBJ2-2	CASSFSGGADGELFF	TGTGCCAGCAGTTTTTCGGGGGGCGCGGACGGGGAGCTGTTTTTT
-	TRBD2	TRBV10-3	TRBJ2-7	CAISESPLAAYEQYF	TGTGCCATCAGTGAGTCCCCCCTAGCGGCCTACGAGCAGTACTTC
-	TRBD2	TRBV11-1	TRBJ2-3	CASSRRLAGDRTDTQYF	TGTGCCAGCAGCCGACGACTAGCGGGCGACCGCACAGATACGCAGTATTTT
-	TRBD2	TRBV7-2	TRBJ2-3	CASAPTGTSGRTDTQYF	TGTGCCAGCGCTCCGACCGGGACTAGCGGGAGGACAGATACGCAGTATTTT
-	-	TRBV7-2	TRBJ2-7	CASSLTSNFEQYF	TGTGCCAGCAGCCTGACTAGTAATTTCGAGCAGTACTTC
-	-	TRBV6-6	TRBJ1-1	CASRVQTLNDEAFF	TGTGCCAGCAGGGTACAGACACTGAACGATGAAGCTTTCTTT
-	TRBD2	TRBV18	TRBJ2-7	CASSPPASGQFSYEQYF	TGTGCCAGCTCACCGCCCGCTAGCGGACAATTCTCCTACGAGCAGTACTTC
-	-	TRBV2	TRBJ2-3	CASSEWAGSEYF	TGTGCCAGCAGTGAATGGGCGGGGTCGGAGTATTTT
-	-	TRBV5-1	TRBJ2-1	CASSTGTSYNEQFF	TGCGCCAGCAGCACTGGGACTTCCTACAATGAGCAGTTCTTC
-	TRBD2	TRBV5-1	TRBJ2-5	CASSLRTSGGPETQYF	TGCGCCAGCAGCCTGCGGACTAGCGGGGGACCGGAGACCCAGTACTTC